This TCR beta chain comes out of a study of blood T cell repertoires in COVID-19 (dated by TCRdb to about 2020). Background for the entire study: Samples covering the acute and convalescent phases of COVID-19 were provided by collaborators in the United States, Italy and Spain. The material from the prospective study consisted of cDNA or gDNA derived from T cells, B-cell-depleted T cells, or PBMCs. Subjects who had been exposed to COVID-19, were actively infected with it, or had recovered from it provided the deeply sampled blood TCRbeta repertoires that made up the dataset. The repertoires were made available in a free public database intended to serve as a resource for research on the immune response to SARS-CoV-2. The samples were drawn from two sources: the first 160 participants of the ongoing ImmuneRACE study, and 1,200 or so subjects contributed by 6 global collaborators. A de-identified subject ID, COVID-19 status, age in years and sex were almost always included in the sample metadata. Where available, HLA class I and class II types were taken from metadata supplied by the sample provider and were not determined by assay-based typing.

TCRbeta CDR3 regions were amplified from genomic DNA by means of the immunoSEQ Assay, a bias-controlled multiplex PCR. From the authors' description of their analysis: The number of nucleated cells in each sample was estimated by amplification of reference gene primers within the assay. Sequence reads were collapsed and filtered to measure the absolute abundance of every unique TCRbeta CDR3 rearrangement. For each sample, productive Simpson clonality was calculated as the square root of Simpson's diversity index over productive rearrangements. What TCRdb holds here is the immuneACCESS table cut down to in-frame rearrangements. Part of the clones is not present; checked against another copy, under half of the missing clones reflect an unresolved V gene, and the others are unexplained. Clone size and V and J calls were adopted from that table, with D and trimming inferred from the DNA. Here the sample has about 130,000 clones; approximately 78% occur a single time. Of the sample, roughly 11% falls within the top ten clones.

A second Seattle source provided samples from volunteer blood donors who had recovered from COVID-19. Collaborating institutions collected whole blood in K2EDTA tubes following their own protocols. For TCRbeta analysis, collaborators shipped samples as frozen whole blood, isolated PBMCs, or DNA extracted from either of those sample types. Comments on this clone: Its antigen is still unknown. Nothing much larger sits one base from this clone, and base qualities are not available.

What the study reported, not specific to this receptor: Clinical and demographic metadata were provided uncurated, with the amount varying by source and participant.

From the cysteine through the phenylalanine, the CDR3 covers 18 amino acids. The CDR3 DNA has 54 bases and is translated from base 1. CDR1 and CDR2, per the germline V gene, are MNHGY and SVAAGI. A distance of 20 bases separates the germline ends of V and J, which lose 3 bases and 2 bases respectively. The sample was peripheral blood. This TCR was sampled from a man aged 60 to 69 who had recovered from COVID-19. The V and J segments used are TRBV6-9 and TRBJ1-5, with an unclear D gene assignment. CDR3 protein: CASSYRKGGNEGNQPQHF. In nucleotide form, the sequence is TGTGCCAGCAGTTACCGTAAGGGAGGGAATGAGGGCAATCAGCCCCAGCATTTT.